This T cell receptor beta chain was sequenced for a study of shared clonotypes between healthy human individuals. The V gene's germline CDR1 is SEHNR and CDR2 FQNEAQ (reference sequence). This CDR3 comprises 17 residues. J was trimmed by 1 base and V by 5 bases; bases with no gene match: 13. This table comes from immunoSEQ multiplex PCR, and its TCRdb copy is limited to in-frame clones, with some not included. The sample has some 320,000 clones, roughly 84% seen once. This sequence originates from a man aged 18 to 29 in good health. J is TRBJ2-5 and V is TRBV7-9, with 7 positions matching TRBD1. Source material: memory CD8+ T cells sorted from blood. As to subset: CD45RO+ cells pooled with CCR7-negative TemRA cells. The CDR3 protein is CASSARRQGGTQETQYF. CDR3 DNA sequence: TGTGCCAGCAGCGCACGGCGACAGGGTGGGACCCAAGAGACCCAGTACTTC.